The 12 T cell receptor beta chains below were found in one sample sequenced in a study of cytomegalovirus exposure and HLA in healthy donors. Use of 60 Vbeta and 13 Jbeta primers characterized the PCR. The data were produced by immunoSEQ multiplex PCR, yet TCRdb's version contains in-frame clones alone and is incomplete. The data show about 120,000 clones, over 60% seen once. Sequencing was carried out using PBMCs. The source of these receptors is a man aged 18 to 29 in good health and CMV-seronegative.

In the case of this clone: One junction end does not reproduce the germline sequence, and a read error may be involved. J is TRBJ2-7 and V is TRBV14, with 11 bases that match TRBD2. The V gene's germline CDR1 is SGHDN and CDR2 FVKESK. The CDR3 spans 17 residues. CDR3 DNA sequence: TGTGCCAGCCGCCAAGAGGGTCTAGCGGGAGGTTCGAACGAGCAGTACTTC. It is translated as CASRQEGLAGGSNEQYF.

The chain is built from TRBV5-1 and TRBJ2-5, with D possibly TRBD1 on 6 matching bases. This CDR3 region has 15 residues. Per the germline V gene, CDR1 is SGHRS and CDR2 is YFSETQ. V dropped 2 bases and J dropped 4 bases, with 15 bases sitting between them. CDR3 sequence: CASSLVVTGRETQYF. The CDR3 coding sequence is TGCGCCAGCAGCTTAGTAGTAACAGGGAGAGAGACCCAGTACTTC.

This clone was observed a few times. V gene TRBV29-1 combines with J gene TRBJ2-2; 8 bases line up with TRBD2. The CDR3 sequence is 15 residues long. CDR1 is SQVTM, CDR2 ANQGSEA, per germline. J gave up 6 bases and V 7 bases, and 13 bases lay outside the gene matches. The CDR3 DNA follows: TGCAGCGCATCCCCGGGGGGGGGCGGTCCCGGGGAGCTGTTTTTT. Amino acid sequence: CSASPGGGGPGELFF.

The chain carries TRBV6-1 and TRBJ1-3; maybe TRBD1 (6 bases). The CDR3 extends over 16 amino acids. Trimming cost V 2 bases and J 3 bases, with 14 bases left between them. The germline gives CDR1 MNHNS, CDR2 SASEGT. This CDR3 reads CASSERPGDSGNTIYF. Written as DNA, the CDR3 is TGTGCCAGCAGTGAACGTCCAGGGGATAGTGGAAACACCATATATTTT.

V and J are TRBV28 and TRBJ1-2, with 8 bases fitting TRBD1. Looked up from germline, CDR1 is MDHEN and CDR2 is SYDVKM. V gave up 6 bases and J gave up 9 bases; unmatched junction bases: 9. This CDR3 spans 13 amino acids. The DNA for the CDR3 is TGTGCCAGCAGCCTCGCACAGGGGGGAAGCTACACCTTC. It encodes CASSLAQGGSYTF.

This clone has a handful of counts. The chain recombines TRBV14 with TRBJ2-1, with D unresolved. V dropped 0 bases and J dropped 7 bases, with 10 bases sitting between them. The germline V gene encodes CDR1 SGHDN and CDR2 FVKESK. The CDR3 spans 14 residues. DNA for the CDR3: TGTGCCAGCAGCCAAGAAATACTCCGGAATGAGCAGTTCTTC. It yields the protein CASSQEILRNEQFF. Drawing the rest from reference TRBV14 and TRBJ2-1, the complete variable domain is EAGVTQFPSHSVIEKGQTVTLRCDPISGHDNLYWYRRVMGKEIKFLLHFVKESKQDESGMPNNRFLAERTGGTYSTLKVQPAELEDSGVYFCASSQEILRNEQFFGPGTRLTVL.

This chain joins TRBV10-1 and TRBJ2-4; D not resolved. Germline V gene lookup returns CDR1 WNHNN and CDR2 SYGVQD (reference sequence). V was cut by 0 bases and J by 9 bases, with 6 bases left in between. The CDR3 extends over 12 amino acids. CDR3 sequence (DNA): TGCGCCAGCAGTGAGTCGAAGAGCATTCAGTACTTC. It yields the protein CASSESKSIQYF.

The chain combines TRBV6-1 with TRBJ2-1; 7 nucleotides align to TRBD1. This CDR3 has 12 amino acids. After removal of 6 bases from V and 9 bases from J, the junction contained 5 bases not matched to a gene. In germline, CDR1 is MNHNS, CDR2 SASEGT. The CDR3 DNA sequence: TGTGCCAGCAGACAGGGGCTGGGTGAGCAGTTCTTC. Translated, it gives CASRQGLGEQFF.

V gene TRBV10-3 combines with J gene TRBJ2-2, with TRBD2 matching 9 bases. V shed 10 bases, J shed 0 bases, and the junction held 6 bases outside the gene matches. Per germline, CDR1 ENHRY and CDR2 SYGVKD. The CDR3 contains 15 residues. The CDR3 coding sequence is TGTGCCAGTAATAGCGGGAGCGCGAACACCGGGGAGCTGTTTTTT. Protein: CASNSGSANTGELFF.

The genes are TRBV6-5 and TRBJ1-2; 9 bases are shared with TRBD1. The trim removed 6 bases at V and 5 bases at J, leaving 1 base unmatched. Looked up from germline, CDR1 is MNHEY and CDR2 is SVGAGI. This CDR3 is 12 amino acids long. CDR3 DNA: TGTGCCAGCAGCGGGACAGGGTATGGCTACACCTTC. Encoded protein: CASSGTGYGYTF.

This clone was observed once. This chain uses TRBV6-1 with TRBJ1-1, with 9 positions matching TRBD1. Unmatched junction bases numbered 3, after V lost 7 bases and J lost 3 bases. The CDR3 length is 13 residues. Germline V gene sequence: CDR1 MNHNS, CDR2 SASEGT. The CDR3 region is CASIWTGDTEAFF. The CDR3 DNA reads as TGTGCCAGCATTTGGACAGGGGACACTGAAGCTTTCTTT.

The chain uses TRBV28 and TRBJ1-6; 7 nucleotides match TRBD1. The CDR3 length is 15 residues. Germline V gives CDR1 MDHEN, CDR2 SYDVKM. After removal of 5 bases from V and 8 bases from J, the junction contained 9 bases not matched to a gene. The CDR3 region has the DNA TGTGCCAGCAGTCCATCAACAGGGGTTCATTCACCCCTCCACTTT. This encodes CASSPSTGVHSPLHF.